The clone carrying this TCR beta chain has more than one count but fewer than ten. What it binds is not known. For the second PCR, which ran for 7 to 11 cycles, a sample-barcoded 5' primer and a J-beta primer mix were used. TCRdb analysed the 5' RACE reads with MiXCR anew, one entry per CDR3 protein. The sample consists of around 800,000 distinct CDR3 sequences, under 30% of them appearing once. These data originate in a study of blood T cells in healthy people across ages. General study findings and limits: In long-lived donors, naive CD4+ cell counts and diversity exceeded those of aged donors.

CDR3 size: 18 residues. Trimming removed 0 bases from V and 2 bases from J; junction bases left unmatched: 7. Germline CDR1 SGHAT, CDR2 FQNNGV. The data also belong to a second study, concerning T cells of mothers and their children.

Sequencing was performed on blood. This TCR came from a boy younger than 18 in good health. The chain recombines TRBV11-2 with TRBJ2-5; 12 bases agree with TRBD1. The CDR3 DNA follows: TGTGCCAGCAGCTTAGATCTGAGGGGACAGGGGGCACAAGAGACCCAGTACTTC. Its translation is CASSLDLRGQGAQETQYF.